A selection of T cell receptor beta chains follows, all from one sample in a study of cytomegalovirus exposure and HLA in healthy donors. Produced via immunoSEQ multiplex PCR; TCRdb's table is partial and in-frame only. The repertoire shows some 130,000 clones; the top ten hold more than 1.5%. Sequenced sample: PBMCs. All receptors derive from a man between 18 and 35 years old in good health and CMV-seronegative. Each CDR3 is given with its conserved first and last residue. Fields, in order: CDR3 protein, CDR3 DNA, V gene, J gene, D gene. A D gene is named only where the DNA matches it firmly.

CDR3: CASSDPRGVQTYEQYF
DNA: TGTGCCAGCAGTGACCCCAGGGGGGTACAAACCTACGAGCAGTACTTC
V: TRBV6-4
J: TRBJ2-7
D: .

CDR3: CASSEAGAEGYGYTF
DNA: TGTGCCAGCAGTGAAGCGGGGGCAGAAGGGTATGGCTACACCTTC
V: TRBV6-1
J: TRBJ1-2
D: .

CDR3: CASCLGHYSYEQYF
DNA: TGTGCCAGCTGTTTAGGACACTACTCCTACGAGCAGTACTTC
V: TRBV6-6
J: TRBJ2-7
D: .

CDR3: CASKSRSSYNSPLHF
DNA: TGCGCCAGCAAAAGTCGGAGCTCCTATAATTCACCCCTCCACTTT
V: TRBV10-1
J: TRBJ1-6
D: .

CDR3: CASGPITGELFF
DNA: TGTGCCAGTGGGCCGATAACCGGGGAGCTGTTTTTT
V: TRBV28
J: TRBJ2-2
D: .

CDR3: CASSRATANTEAFF
DNA: TGCGCCAGCAGCCGAGCCACCGCGAACACTGAAGCTTTCTTT
V: TRBV4-3
J: TRBJ1-1
D: .

CDR3: CASSLFSTRTGNTIYF
DNA: TGTGCCAGCAGCTTATTTTCTACTCGCACTGGAAACACCATATATTTT
V: TRBV7-8
J: TRBJ1-3
D: .

CDR3: CAWSVVGTGYSYNSPLHF
DNA: TGTGCCTGGAGTGTAGTGGGGACAGGGTATTCGTATAATTCACCCCTCCACTTT
V: TRBV30
J: TRBJ1-6
D: TRBD1

CDR3: CASSFGTGLVWNQPQHF
DNA: TGTGCCAGCAGCTTCGGGACAGGTCTGGTTTGGAATCAGCCCCAGCATTTT
V: TRBV7-2
J: TRBJ1-5
D: TRBD1

CDR3: CASSSPGQGDYGYTF
DNA: TGTGCCAGCAGTTCACCCGGACAGGGGGACTATGGCTACACCTTC
V: TRBV28
J: TRBJ1-2
D: TRBD1

CDR3: CATSRDQVREGKTQYF
DNA: TGTGCCACCAGCAGAGATCAAGTGAGGGAGGGGAAGACCCAGTACTTC
V: TRBV15
J: TRBJ2-5
D: TRBD2

CDR3: CASSPTPTGELFF
DNA: TGTGCCAGCAGTCCCACACCGACCGGGGAGCTGTTTTTT
V: TRBV6-5
J: TRBJ2-2
D: .

CDR3: CASSLPLAGAYNEQFF
DNA: TGTGCCAGCAGCTTACCACTAGCGGGAGCCTACAATGAGCAGTTCTTC
V: TRBV7-9
J: TRBJ2-1
D: TRBD2

CDR3: CASSSISNPESNYGYTF
DNA: TGTGCCAGCAGCTCGATATCTAACCCGGAGAGCAACTATGGCTACACCTTC
V: TRBV7-3
J: TRBJ1-2
D: .

CDR3: CAISEKGPGQETQYF
DNA: TGTGCCATCAGTGAAAAAGGGCCAGGGCAGGAGACCCAGTACTTC
V: TRBV10-3
J: TRBJ2-5
D: .

CDR3: CASRTRALRDRIQLGAGYTF
DNA: TGTGCCAGCAGAACGAGGGCCCTCCGGGACAGGATTCAGCTGGGTGCTGGCTACACCTTC
V: TRBV28
J: TRBJ1-2
D: TRBD1

CDR3: CASSYRDSYHYGYTF
DNA: TGTGCCAGCAGTTACCGGGACAGCTACCACTATGGCTACACCTTC
V: TRBV6-5
J: TRBJ1-2
D: TRBD1

CDR3: CATRTGGTDTQYF
DNA: TGTGCCACCAGGACTGGCGGGACAGATACGCAGTATTTT
V: TRBV15
J: TRBJ2-3
D: .

CDR3: CASSLGLGQGRSEAFF
DNA: TGCGCCAGCAGCTTGGGCTTAGGGCAGGGCAGGTCTGAAGCTTTCTTT
V: TRBV5-1
J: TRBJ1-1
D: .

CDR3: CASSVAVGSLNEKLFF
DNA: TGTGCCAGCAGCGTAGCCGTGGGCAGCCTAAATGAAAAACTGTTTTTT
V: TRBV9
J: TRBJ1-4
D: .